The T cell receptor (beta chain) under discussion was sequenced for a study of T-cell memory formation after mild COVID-19. Whole-study context: Largely, TCR clusters stayed within a single donor.

A few counts support this clonotype. As yet, its antigen is unknown. Study observations and caveats: Pre-infection memory harbored some responding clones, suggesting cross-reactive memory joined. CD4/CD8 balance characterized clones contracting day 15 to 85, and CD4+ skew characterized later expanders.

With constant-segment primers, 5'RACE yielded cDNA libraries of TCR alpha and TCR beta that carried sample barcodes and UMIs. TCRdb re-derived calls from the 5' RACE reads in MiXCR, one entry per CDR3 protein. In the table there are 100,000 to 150,000 distinct CDR3 sequences, about 6% of which are singletons. This CDR3 spans 20 amino acids. J lost 2 bases, V lost 3 bases, and 10 bases had no gene match. Germline V gene data show CDR1 as ENHRY and CDR2 as SYGVKD. This TCR came from an adult woman who had mild COVID-19 (a few samples of this study predate the infection). Cell type and time point are not known. J is TRBJ2-1 and V is TRBV10-3; 16 bases line up with TRBD2. The material sequenced was PBMCs or a T cell subset sorted from them (not recorded which). In DNA, the CDR3 is TGTGCCATCAGTGAAGGGCTACCGGGACTAGCGGGGGGGCCCTACAATGAGCAGTTCTTC. It is translated as CAISEGLPGLAGGPYNEQFF.